Below, 6 T cell receptor beta chains from the same sample are listed, as sequenced in a study of blood T cells in healthy people across ages. Together with a sample-barcoded 5' primer, a J-beta primer mix was included in a second PCR lasting roughly 7 to 11 cycles. TCRdb called the 5' RACE reads again in MiXCR, with one record for every CDR3 protein. The table has about 1.4 million distinct CDR3 sequences, 59% seen once. The sequenced material came from blood. These TCRs come from a man between 18 and 29 years old in good health.

A few counts support this clonotype. J is TRBJ1-2 and V is TRBV6-5; D gene uncertain. The V end lost 2 bases, the J end lost 6 bases, and 7 bases lay between the germline ends. This CDR3 comprises 12 residues. CDR1 and CDR2 (germline): MNHEY, SVGAGI. The CDR3 coding sequence is TGTGCCAGCAGTTACGAAGGAGATGGCTACACCTTC. This sequence encodes CASSYEGDGYTF.

The rearrangement uses TRBV29-1 and TRBJ2-5; weak D call: TRBD1 (5 bases). Germline lookup yields CDR1 SQVTM and CDR2 ANQGSEA. V shed 3 bases and J shed 0 bases, with 8 bases lying between them. The CDR3 covers 13 residues. The chain's CDR3 is CSVEGRNQETQYF. CDR3 nucleotide sequence: TGCAGCGTTGAGGGGCGGAACCAAGAGACCCAGTACTTC.

In this sample, this clonotype turned up a few times. This chain joins TRBV29-1 and TRBJ2-7; D is possibly TRBD1 or TRBD2 (6 bases each). The germline V gene encodes CDR1 SQVTM and CDR2 ANQGSEA. The CDR3 totals 15 residues. V was trimmed by 1 base and J by 2 bases, leaving 15 bases between them. This chain's CDR3 is CSVEVGGQAPYEQYF. The CDR3 nucleotides read TGCAGCGTTGAAGTCGGGGGCCAGGCACCCTACGAGCAGTACTTC.

This clonotype has just one count. The chain recombines TRBV27 with TRBJ2-5; TRBD1 might be the D (5 bases). The length of the CDR3 is 13 residues. Trimming removed 5 bases at V and 11 bases at J, with 18 bases between. CDR1 is MNHEY, CDR2 SMNVEV, per germline (reference sequence). The CDR3 nucleotides read TGTGCCAGCAGTATGGGGCTTTTATTTGAGCAGTACTTC. Protein product: CASSMGLLFEQYF.

The chain recombines TRBV6-5 with TRBJ1-2; 8 bases are a match to TRBD1. The CDR3 contains 13 residues. The V segment lost 5 bases and the J segment 7 bases; nucleotides outside the gene matches: 6. CDR1 and CDR2 from the germline V gene are MNHEY and SVGAGI. The CDR3 protein is CASSNRQGSGYTF. CDR3 DNA sequence: TGTGCCAGCAGTAACCGACAGGGGAGTGGCTACACCTTC.

The chain couples TRBV19 to TRBJ2-4; 8 positions agree with TRBD2. The J call is uncertain, as TRBJ2-7 better fits the DNA end. This CDR3 comprises 14 residues. Germline CDR1 reads LNHDA; CDR2 reads SQIVND (reference sequence). CDR3 protein: CASSIGTSYHEQYF. CDR3 coding DNA: TGTGCCAGTAGTATTGGGACTAGTTACCACGAGCAGTACTTC.